Sequencing of this TCR beta chain was carried out in a study of blood T cell repertoires in COVID-19. Across the study: Italy, Spain and the United States were the sources of the convalescent and acute COVID-19 samples. The analysed material was cDNA or gDNA that came from T cells, B-cell-depleted T cells, or PBMCs.

Sequencing used immunoSEQ multiplex PCR; TCRdb keeps in-frame clones, though not all of them. Seen here are about 230,000 clones, 70% to 85% observed once, and the top ten hold 1.2% to 1.5%. The germline CDR1 and CDR2 sequences are SGHRS and YFSETQ. This CDR3 comprises 18 residues. The germline V and J ends were trimmed by 0 bases and 3 bases, with 19 bases remaining between them. Sequencing was done on a sample of peripheral blood. The sequence derives from a woman in her thirties or forties who had recovered from COVID-19. V is TRBV5-1 and J is TRBJ1-5, with no clear D. This CDR3 is CASSLAITGFGDNQPQHF. CDR3 DNA sequence: TGCGCCAGCAGCTTGGCCATTACGGGGTTCGGGGACAATCAGCCCCAGCATTTT.